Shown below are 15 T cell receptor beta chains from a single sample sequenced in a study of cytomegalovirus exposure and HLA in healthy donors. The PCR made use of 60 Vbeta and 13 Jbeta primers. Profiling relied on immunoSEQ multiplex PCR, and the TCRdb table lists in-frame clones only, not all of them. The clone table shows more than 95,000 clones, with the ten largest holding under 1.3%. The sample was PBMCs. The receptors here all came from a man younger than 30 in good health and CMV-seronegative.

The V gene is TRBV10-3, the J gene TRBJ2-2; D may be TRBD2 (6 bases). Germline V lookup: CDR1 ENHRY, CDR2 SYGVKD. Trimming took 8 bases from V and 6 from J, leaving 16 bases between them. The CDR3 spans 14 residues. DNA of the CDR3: TGTGCCATCCCTAGACTAGTAGGGGCCGGGGAGCTGTTTTTT. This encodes CAIPRLVGAGELFF.

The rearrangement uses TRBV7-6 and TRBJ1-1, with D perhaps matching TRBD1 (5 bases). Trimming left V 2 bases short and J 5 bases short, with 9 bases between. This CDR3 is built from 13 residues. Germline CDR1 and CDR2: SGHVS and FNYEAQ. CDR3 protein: CASSLSRVTEAFF. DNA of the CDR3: TGTGCCAGCAGCTTAAGCAGGGTGACTGAAGCTTTCTTT.

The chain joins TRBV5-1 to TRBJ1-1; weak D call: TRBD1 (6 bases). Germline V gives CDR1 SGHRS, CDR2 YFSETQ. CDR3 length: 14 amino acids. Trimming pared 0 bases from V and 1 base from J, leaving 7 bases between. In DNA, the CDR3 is TGCGCCAGCAGCTTGGTACAGGGGAACACTGAAGCTTTCTTT. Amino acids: CASSLVQGNTEAFF. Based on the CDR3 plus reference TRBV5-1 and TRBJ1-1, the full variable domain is KAGVTQTPRYLIKTRGQQVTLSCSPISGHRSVSWYQQTPGQGLQFLFEYFSETQRNKGNFPGRFSGRQFSNSRSEMNVSTLELGDSALYLCASSLVQGNTEAFFGQGTRLTVV.

In nucleotides, the CDR3 is TGTGCCAGCAGTTTAAGTTACAGGGGAAGTGGCACTGAAGCTTTCTTT. Its protein is CASSLSYRGSGTEAFF. The J gene is TRBJ1-1, the V gene TRBV27; 7 bases agree with TRBD1. After removal of 2 bases from V and 4 bases from J, the junction contained 10 bases not matched to a gene. Germline CDR1 and CDR2: MNHEY and SMNVEV (reference sequence). The CDR3 consists of 16 residues.

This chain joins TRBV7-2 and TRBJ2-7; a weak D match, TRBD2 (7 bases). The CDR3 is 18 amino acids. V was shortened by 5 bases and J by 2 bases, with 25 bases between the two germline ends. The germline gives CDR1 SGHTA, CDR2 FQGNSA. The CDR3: CASSAAGSWGREPYEQYF. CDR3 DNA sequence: TGTGCCAGCAGCGCCGCAGGATCGTGGGGGCGGGAGCCCTACGAGCAGTACTTC.

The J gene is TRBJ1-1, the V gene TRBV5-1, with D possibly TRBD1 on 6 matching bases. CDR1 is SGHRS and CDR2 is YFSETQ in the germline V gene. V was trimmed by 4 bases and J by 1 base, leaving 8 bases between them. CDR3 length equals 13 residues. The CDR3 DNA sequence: TGCGCCAGCAGCATACAGGGGAACACTGAAGCTTTCTTT. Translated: CASSIQGNTEAFF.

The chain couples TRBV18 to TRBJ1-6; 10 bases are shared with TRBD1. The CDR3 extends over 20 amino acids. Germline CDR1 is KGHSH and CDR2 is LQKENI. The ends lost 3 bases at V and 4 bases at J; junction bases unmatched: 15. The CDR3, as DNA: TGTGCCAGCTCACCCGTCGGGACAGGGGCTCCAAAGCCGTATAATTCACCCCTCCACTTT. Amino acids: CASSPVGTGAPKPYNSPLHF.

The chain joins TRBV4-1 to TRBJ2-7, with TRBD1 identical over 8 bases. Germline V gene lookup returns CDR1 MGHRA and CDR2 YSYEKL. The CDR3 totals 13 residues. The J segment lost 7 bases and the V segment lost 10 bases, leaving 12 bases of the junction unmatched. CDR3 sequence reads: CATGTGPYGEQYF. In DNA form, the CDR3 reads TGCGCCACTGGGACAGGCCCTTACGGGGAGCAGTACTTC.

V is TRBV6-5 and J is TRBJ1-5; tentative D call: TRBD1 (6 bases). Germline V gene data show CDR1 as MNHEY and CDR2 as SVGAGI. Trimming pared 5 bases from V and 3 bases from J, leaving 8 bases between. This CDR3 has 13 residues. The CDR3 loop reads CASSRQVNQPQHF. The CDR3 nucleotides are TGTGCCAGCAGTAGACAGGTCAATCAGCCCCAGCATTTT.

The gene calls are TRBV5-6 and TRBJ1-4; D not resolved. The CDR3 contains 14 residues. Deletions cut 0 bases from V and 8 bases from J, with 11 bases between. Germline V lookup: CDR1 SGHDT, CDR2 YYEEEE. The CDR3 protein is CASSLVFSGEKLFF. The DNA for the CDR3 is TGTGCCAGCAGCTTGGTGTTTTCGGGGGAAAAACTGTTTTTT. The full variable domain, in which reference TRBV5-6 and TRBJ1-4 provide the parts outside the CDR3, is DAGVTQSPTHLIKTRGQQVTLRCSPKSGHDTVSWYQQALGQGPQFIFQYYEEEERQRGNFPDRFSGHQFPNYSSELNVNALLLGDSALYLCASSLVFSGEKLFFGSGTQLSVL.

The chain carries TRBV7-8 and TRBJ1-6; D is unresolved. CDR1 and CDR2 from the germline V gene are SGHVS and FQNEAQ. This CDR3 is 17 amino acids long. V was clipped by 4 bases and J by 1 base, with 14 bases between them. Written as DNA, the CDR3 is TGTGCCAGCAGCTCCCGACTCCTCCGGTCCTATAATTCACCCCTCCACTTT. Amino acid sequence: CASSSRLLRSYNSPLHF. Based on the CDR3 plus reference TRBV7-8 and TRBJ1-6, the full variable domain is GAGVSQSPRYKVAKRGQDVALRCDPISGHVSLFWYQQALGQGPEFLTYFQNEAQLDKSGLPSDRFFAERPEGSVSTLKIQRTQQEDSAVYLCASSSRLLRSYNSPLHFGNGTRLTVT.

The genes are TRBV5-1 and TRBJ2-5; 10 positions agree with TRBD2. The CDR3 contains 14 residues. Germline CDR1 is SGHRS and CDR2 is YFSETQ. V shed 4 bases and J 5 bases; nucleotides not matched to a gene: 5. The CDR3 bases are TGCGCCAGCAGCGGGGATAGCGGGGGGGAGACCCAGTACTTC. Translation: CASSGDSGGETQYF.

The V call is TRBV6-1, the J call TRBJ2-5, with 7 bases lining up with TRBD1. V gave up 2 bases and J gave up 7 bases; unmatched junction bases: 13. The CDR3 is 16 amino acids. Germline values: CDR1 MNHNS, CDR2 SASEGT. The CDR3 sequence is CASSEFKRQGLGTQYF. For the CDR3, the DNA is TGTGCCAGCAGTGAATTTAAGAGACAGGGTTTGGGGACCCAGTACTTC.

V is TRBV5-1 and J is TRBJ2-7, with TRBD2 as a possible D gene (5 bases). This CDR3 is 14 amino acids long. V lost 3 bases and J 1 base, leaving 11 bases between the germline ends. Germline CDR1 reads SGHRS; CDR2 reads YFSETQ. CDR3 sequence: CASSSRTSSYEQYF. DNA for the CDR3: TGCGCCAGCAGCTCCCGTACTAGTTCCTACGAGCAGTACTTC.

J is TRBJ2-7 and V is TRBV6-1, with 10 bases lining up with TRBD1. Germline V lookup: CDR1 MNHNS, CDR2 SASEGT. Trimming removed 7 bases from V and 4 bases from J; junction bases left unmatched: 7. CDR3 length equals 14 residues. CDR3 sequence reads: CASKPGQGIYEQYF. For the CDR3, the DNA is TGTGCCAGCAAACCGGGACAGGGGATTTACGAGCAGTACTTC.